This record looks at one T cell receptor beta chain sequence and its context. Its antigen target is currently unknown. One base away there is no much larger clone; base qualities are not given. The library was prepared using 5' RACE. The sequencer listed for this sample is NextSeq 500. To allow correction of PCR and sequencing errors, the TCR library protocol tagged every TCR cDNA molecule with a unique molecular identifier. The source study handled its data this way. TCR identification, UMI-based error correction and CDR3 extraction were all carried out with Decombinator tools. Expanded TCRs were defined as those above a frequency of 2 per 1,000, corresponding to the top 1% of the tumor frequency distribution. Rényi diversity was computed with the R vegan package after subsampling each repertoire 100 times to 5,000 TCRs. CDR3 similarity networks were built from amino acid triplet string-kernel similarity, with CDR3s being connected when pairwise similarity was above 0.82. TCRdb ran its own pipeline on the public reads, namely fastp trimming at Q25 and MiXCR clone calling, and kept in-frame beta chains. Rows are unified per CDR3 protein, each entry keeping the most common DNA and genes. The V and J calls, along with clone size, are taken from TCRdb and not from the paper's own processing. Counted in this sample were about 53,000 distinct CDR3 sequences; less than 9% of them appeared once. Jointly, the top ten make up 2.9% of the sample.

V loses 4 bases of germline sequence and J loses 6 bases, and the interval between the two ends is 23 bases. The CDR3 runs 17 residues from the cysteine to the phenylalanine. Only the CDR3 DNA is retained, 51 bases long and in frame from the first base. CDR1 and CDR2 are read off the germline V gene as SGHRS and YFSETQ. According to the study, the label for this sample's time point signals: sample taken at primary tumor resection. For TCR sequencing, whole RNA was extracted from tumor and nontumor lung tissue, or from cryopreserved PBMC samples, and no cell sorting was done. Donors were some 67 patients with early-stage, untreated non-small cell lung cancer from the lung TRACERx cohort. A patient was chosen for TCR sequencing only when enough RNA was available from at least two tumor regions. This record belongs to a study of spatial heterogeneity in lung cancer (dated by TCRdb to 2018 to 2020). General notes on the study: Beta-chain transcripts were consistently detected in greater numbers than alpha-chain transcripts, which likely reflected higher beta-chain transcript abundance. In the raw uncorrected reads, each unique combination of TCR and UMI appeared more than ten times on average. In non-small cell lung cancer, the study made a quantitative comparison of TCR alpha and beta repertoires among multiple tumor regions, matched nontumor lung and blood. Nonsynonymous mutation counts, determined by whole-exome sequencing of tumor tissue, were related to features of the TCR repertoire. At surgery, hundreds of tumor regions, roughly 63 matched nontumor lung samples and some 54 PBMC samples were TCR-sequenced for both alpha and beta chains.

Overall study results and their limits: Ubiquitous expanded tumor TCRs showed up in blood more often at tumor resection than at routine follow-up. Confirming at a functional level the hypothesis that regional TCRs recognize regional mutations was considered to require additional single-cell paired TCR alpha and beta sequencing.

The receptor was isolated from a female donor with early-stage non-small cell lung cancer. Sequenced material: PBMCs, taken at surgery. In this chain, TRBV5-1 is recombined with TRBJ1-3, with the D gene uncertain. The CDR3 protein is CASSPLLTGKRSNTIYF. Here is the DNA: TGCGCCAGCAGCCCTCTTCTGACGGGGAAGAGGTCAAACACCATATATTTT.